These T cell receptor beta chains were read from a single sample in a study of OX40 agonist ivuxolimab in advanced cancers. Repertoires were generated with immunoSEQ multiplex PCR, while TCRdb's copy carries only in-frame clones and drops some. The sample has more than 65,000 clones; 85% are singletons. The starting material was CD4+ or CD8+ T cells sorted from blood, obtained in a trial of the OX40 agonist ivuxolimab. Receptors were obtained from an adult with an advanced solid tumor such as melanoma, head and neck, liver or kidney cancer. The CDR3 runs from the conserved cysteine through the conserved F or W. The D gene is left open where the match is weak. Not all rows give a size; the values are once, few, many and, for expanded clones, a class.

>TRBV5-6|-|TRBJ1-1|-
TGTGCCAGCAGCTTGAATCAGGGGTGGGGAACTGAAGCTTTCTTT
CASSLNQGWGTEAFF
>TRBV7-2|-|TRBJ2-3|-
TGTGCCAGTCACTTAGGGCAGGGTGGAGGCACAGATACGCAGTATTTT
CASHLGQGGGTDTQYF
>TRBV6-5|-|TRBJ1-1|-
TGTGCCAGCACGACCAGGGCGGTGAACACTGAAGCTTTCTTT
CASTTRAVNTEAFF
>TRBV6-1|-|TRBJ2-7|TRBD2
TGTGCCGTAGCGGGGGGACCCTACGAGCAGTACTTC
CAVAGGPYEQYF
>TRBV27|-|TRBJ2-2|-
TGTGCCAGCAGTTTATCGGGGGGAGGCGGGGAGCTGTTTTTT
CASSLSGGGGELFF
>TRBV11-3|-|TRBJ2-1|TRBD2
TGTGCCAGCAGTACCGGGACTAGCGGGAGGGTCTACAATGAGCAGTTCTTC
CASSTGTSGRVYNEQFF
>TRBV28|-|TRBJ1-5|TRBD1
TGTGCCAGCAGTACACGGACAGGGAACCAGCCCCAGCATTTT
CASSTRTGNQPQHF
>TRBV6-4|-|TRBJ1-1|TRBD1
TGTGCCAGCAGTGACGGGACAGGGGGGAACACTGAAGCTTTCTTT
CASSDGTGGNTEAFF
>TRBV5-1|-|TRBJ2-3|TRBD2
TGCGCCAGCAGCTTGTCGTGGACTAGCGGGAGTGGAGATACGCAGTATTTT
CASSLSWTSGSGDTQYF
>TRBV5-4|-|TRBJ2-5|-
TGTGCCAGCAGCGCGCAAGCCATCCTGCAAGAGACCCAGTACTTC
CASSAQAILQETQYF
>TRBV20-1|-|TRBJ2-1|-
TGCAGTGCTACTAGGGGTGAGCAGTTCTTC
CSATRGEQFF
>TRBV7-2|-|TRBJ1-2|-
TGTGCCAGCAGCTACGTGGATCACTATGGCTACACCTTC
CASSYVDHYGYTF
>TRBV7-9|-|TRBJ1-1|-
TGTGCCAGCAGCTTAAATACAGCGAACACTGAAGCTTTCTTT
CASSLNTANTEAFF
>TRBV19|-|TRBJ2-5|TRBD2
TGTGCCAGTAGTATTAGAGGACTAGCGGGAGCCGAAGAGACCCAGTACTTC
CASSIRGLAGAEETQYF
>TRBV4-2|-|TRBJ2-5|-
TGTGCCAGCAGCCAAGAGGGGAGGGAGACCCAGTACTTC
CASSQEGRETQYF
>TRBV7-7|-|TRBJ1-5|TRBD1
TGTGCCAGCAGCGTGTTCCGGGACAGGGATGGTCAGCCCCAGCATTTT
CASSVFRDRDGQPQHF
>TRBV11-1|-|TRBJ1-2|-
TGTGCCAGCAGCTTATCCCTAGGGGTCAACTATGGCTACACCTTC
CASSLSLGVNYGYTF
>TRBV6-1|once|TRBJ1-5|-
TGTGCCAGCAGTGACGGGCCGATCTTTAGCAATCAGCCCCAGCATTTT
CASSDGPIFSNQPQHF
>TRBV2|-|TRBJ1-5|-
TGTGCCAGCAGTGAAGAGTCGGGGGGGAACAATCAGCCCCAGCATTTT
CASSEESGGNNQPQHF
>TRBV4-1|-|TRBJ2-4|TRBD2
TGCGCCAGCAGCCAAGAGGGCGGGGGGGCCAAAAACATTCAGTACTTC
CASSQEGGGAKNIQYF
>TRBV7-2|-|TRBJ2-7|-
TGTGCCAGCAGCACCCGGACACTCAGCTACGAGCAGTACTTC
CASSTRTLSYEQYF
>TRBV2|-|TRBJ2-5|TRBD2
TGTGCCAGCACCGGACTAGCGGGGGGCGAGACCCAGTACTTC
CASTGLAGGETQYF
>TRBV27|-|TRBJ2-7|-
TGTGCCAGCAGTTCCCGTGAAACCTACGAGCAGTACTTC
CASSSRETYEQYF
>TRBV18|-|TRBJ1-1|-
TGTGCCAGCTCACCTCTACCGTCCAACACTGAAGCTTTCTTT
CASSPLPSNTEAFF
>TRBV7-9|-|TRBJ1-1|TRBD1
TGTGCCAGCAGCTTAGACAGGGGGCGGAAAGCTTTCTTT
CASSLDRGRKAFF
>TRBV27|-|TRBJ1-1|TRBD1
TGTGCCAGCAGTTCGGGTGGGACAGGGAGAACTGAAGCTTTCTTT
CASSSGGTGRTEAFF
>TRBV9|-|TRBJ2-2|-
TGTGCCAGCAGCCCGCGGGTGGTAGCCACCGGGGAGCTGTTTTTT
CASSPRVVATGELFF
>TRBV9|few|TRBJ1-2|-
TGTGCCAGCAGCGGGTGGTCAGCCGACACTCTTAACTATGGCTACACCTTC
CASSGWSADTLNYGYTF
>TRBV11-1|-|TRBJ2-2|-
TGTGCCAGCAGCTCTCCGCAGAGGAACACCGGGGAGCTGTTTTTT
CASSSPQRNTGELFF
>TRBV19|-|TRBJ1-6|TRBD1
TGTGCCAGTGGACGACAGGGTACATCACCCCTCCACTTT
CASGRQGTSPLHF
>TRBV10-2|-|TRBJ2-4|-
TGCGCCAGCAGTGAGTTGCCACCGGGAACCAAAAACATTCAGTACTTC
CASSELPPGTKNIQYF
>TRBV7-9|once|TRBJ2-7|TRBD2
TGTGCCAGCAGCTTCCGGGGTGCCGGGACTAGCGGAACCTACGAGCAGTACTTC
CASSFRGAGTSGTYEQYF
>TRBV4-3|-|TRBJ2-2|TRBD2
TGCGCCAGCAGCCAACTAGCGGGAGAGGCCGGGGAGCTGTTTTTT
CASSQLAGEAGELFF
>TRBV2|-|TRBJ2-2|TRBD1
TGTGCCAGCAGTAACGAACAGGGGGTCGGGGAGCTGTTTTTT
CASSNEQGVGELFF
>TRBV2|-|TRBJ1-4|TRBD1
TGTGCCAGCAGTGACCCCGGGACAGGTGGTGAAAAACTGTTTTTT
CASSDPGTGGEKLFF
>TRBV7-2|-|TRBJ2-7|TRBD2
TGTGCCAGCAGCTTAGAGGTAGCGGGGGCCTCCTACGAGCAGTACTTC
CASSLEVAGASYEQYF
>TRBV7-8|-|TRBJ1-2|-
TGTGCCAGCAGCTCCGGGACATACGGCTACACCTTC
CASSSGTYGYTF
>TRBV10-3|-|TRBJ1-1|-
TGTGCCATCAGTGAGTCCGGGACCACTGAAGCTTTCTTT
CAISESGTTEAFF
>TRBV5-6|-|TRBJ2-4|-
TGTGCCAGCAGCTTGAATGACATTCAGTACTTC
CASSLNDIQYF
>TRBV7-6|-|TRBJ1-5|-
TGTGCCAGCAGCGCCGGGGCGGGCAGCAATCAGCCCCAGCATTTT
CASSAGAGSNQPQHF
>TRBV5-4|-|TRBJ2-1|TRBD2
TGTGCCAGCAGCCGTAGAAGGGCCGGACTAGCGGGCGACAATGAGCAGTTCTTC
CASSRRRAGLAGDNEQFF
>TRBV10-1|-|TRBJ1-1|-
TGCGCCAGCAGGGCAGGGATGAACACTGAAGCTTTCTTT
CASRAGMNTEAFF
>TRBV9|-|TRBJ2-1|TRBD2
TGTGCCAGCAGCGTCCCGGGACTAGCGGCCAATGAGCAGTTCTTC
CASSVPGLAANEQFF
>TRBV11-2|-|TRBJ2-1|-
TGTGCCAGCAGCTTAGGTCGAGGGTACAATGAGCAGTTCTTC
CASSLGRGYNEQFF
>TRBV19|-|TRBJ1-4|TRBD1
TGTGCCAGTAGGGACAGGGGGACAGGTCATGAAAAACTGTTTTTT
CASRDRGTGHEKLFF